These 5 T cell receptor beta chains were sequenced from one sample in a study of blood T cell repertoires in COVID-19 (dated by TCRdb to between 2020 and 2021). Library generation was performed with the immunoSEQ multiplex PCR assay. Held by TCRdb, this immuneACCESS table contains in-frame sequences only and omits some clones. Under half of the omission traces to an unresolved V gene where checked; the cause of the rest is unknown. The sample contains around 20,000 clones, about 90% of them found a single time. The top ten constitute around 5.5% of the sample. Sequenced input: peripheral blood. All receptors come from a human donor in a cohort sampled during active COVID-19.

Points on this clone: The germline gene is not matched at one end of the junction; a read error may be the cause. The chain is built from TRBV7-9 and TRBJ2-5; tentatively, D is TRBD1 or TRBD2 (6 bases each). The CDR3 spans 16 residues. In germline, CDR1 is SEHNR, CDR2 FQNEAQ (reference sequence). DNA for the CDR3: TGTGCCAGCAGCCTAGCGCAGGGGATCGGCGGGGAGACCCAGTACTTC. This translates into CASSLAQGIGGETQYF.

This chain joins TRBV16 and TRBJ1-5; 8 nucleotides match TRBD1. The V gene end was trimmed by 4 bases and the J gene end by 0 bases; junction bases not matched to a gene: 8. The CDR3 covers 17 residues. CDR1 and CDR2 from the germline V gene are KGHSY and FQNENV. The CDR3 spells CASSRGQGTYSNQPQHF. The CDR3 coding sequence is TGTGCCAGCAGCCGAGGACAGGGCACCTATAGCAATCAGCCCCAGCATTTT.

The gene calls are TRBV19 and TRBJ1-1; possibly TRBD1 for D (6 bases). Germline lookup yields CDR1 LNHDA and CDR2 SQIVND (reference sequence). V was clipped by 3 bases and J by 4 bases, with 18 bases between them. The CDR3 consists of 16 residues. CDR3 DNA: TGTGCCAGTAGTATTGTGGGGGCGACGGGATCCACTGAAGCTTTCTTT. It translates to CASSIVGATGSTEAFF.

There are a few counts of this clone. The chain links TRBV5-4 to TRBJ1-2; D gene uncertain. Per germline, CDR1 SGHNT and CDR2 YYREEE (reference sequence). V was pared by 4 bases and J by 2 bases, with 12 bases between. The CDR3 consists of 14 residues. CDR3 coding DNA: TGTGCCAGCAGCCCTGACACTTCGAACTATGGCTACACCTTC. As protein: CASSPDTSNYGYTF.

The chain recombines TRBV2 with TRBJ1-5, with TRBD1 identical over 9 bases. In germline, CDR1 is SNHLY, CDR2 FYNNEI. The J segment lost 6 bases and the V segment lost 8 bases, leaving 11 bases of the junction unmatched. CDR3 length: 15 amino acids. The CDR3 spells CASLRDRDIGQPQHF. Written as DNA, the CDR3 is TGTGCCAGCTTAAGGGACAGGGATATTGGTCAGCCCCAGCATTTT. Full variable domain (outside the CDR3, taken from reference TRBV2 and TRBJ1-5): EPEVTQTPSHQVTQMGQEVILRCVPISNHLYFYWYRQILGQKVEFLVSFYNNEISEKSEIFDDQFSVERPDGSNFTLKIRSTKLEDSAMYFCASLRDRDIGQPQHFGDGTRLSIL.